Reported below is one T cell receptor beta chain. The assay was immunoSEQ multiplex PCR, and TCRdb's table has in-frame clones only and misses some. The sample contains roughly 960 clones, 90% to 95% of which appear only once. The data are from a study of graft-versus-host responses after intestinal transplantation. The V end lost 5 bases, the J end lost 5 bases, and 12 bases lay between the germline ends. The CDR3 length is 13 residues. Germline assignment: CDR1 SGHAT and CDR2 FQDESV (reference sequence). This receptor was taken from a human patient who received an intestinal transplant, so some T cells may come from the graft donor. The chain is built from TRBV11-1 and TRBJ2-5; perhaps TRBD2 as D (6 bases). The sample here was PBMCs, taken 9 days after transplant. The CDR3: CASSGAGRETQYF. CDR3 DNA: TGTGCCAGCAGCGGCGCAGGGAGGGAGACCCAGTACTTC.